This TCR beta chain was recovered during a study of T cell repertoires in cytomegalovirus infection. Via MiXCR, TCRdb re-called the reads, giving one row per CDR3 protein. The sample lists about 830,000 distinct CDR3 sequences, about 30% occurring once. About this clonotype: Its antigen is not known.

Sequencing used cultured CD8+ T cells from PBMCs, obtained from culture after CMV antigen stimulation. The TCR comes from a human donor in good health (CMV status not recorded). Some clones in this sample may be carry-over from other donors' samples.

The CDR3 bases are TGTGCCATCAGTGGAGGGGGGGCAGATGAGCAGTTCTTC. Translating gives CAISGGGADEQFF. The genes are TRBV10-3 and TRBJ2-1, with D tentatively TRBD2 (7 bases). Germline loops: CDR1 ENHRY, CDR2 SYGVKD. This CDR3 is 13 amino acids long. Trimming pared 4 bases from V and 8 bases from J, leaving 12 bases between.